A single sample is the source of the 20 T cell receptor beta chains below, sequenced in a study of blood T cell repertoires in COVID-19. Profiled with immunoSEQ multiplex PCR; TCRdb holds only in-frame clones, not every one. The table has about 140,000 clones, just under 80% seen once. The specimen was peripheral blood. The receptors stem from a woman aged 55-69 years with acute or convalescent COVID-19.

The chain is built from TRBV29-1 and TRBJ2-4; D is unresolved. The CDR3 spans 14 residues. CDR1 and CDR2 from the germline V gene are SQVTM and ANQGSEA. Between the trimmed V and J ends, which lost 4 bases and 2 bases, there was a span of 12 bases. CDR3 sequence: CSVGVYYPKNIQYF. The CDR3 coding sequence is TGCAGCGTTGGTGTCTATTACCCCAAAAACATTCAGTACTTC.

This clone was seen only a few times. The J gene is TRBJ2-7, the V gene TRBV19; D is undetermined. The germline V and J ends were trimmed by 9 bases and 3 bases, with 6 bases remaining between them. Germline lookup yields CDR1 LNHDA and CDR2 SQIVND (reference sequence). This CDR3 is 10 amino acids long. CDR3 bases: TGTGCCAGCAGGTTCTACGAGCAGTACTTC. Its protein product is CASRFYEQYF.

V usage is TRBV6-5 and J usage is TRBJ1-5, with 7 nucleotides matching TRBD1. The J segment lost 0 bases and the V segment lost 6 bases, leaving 5 bases of the junction unmatched. Germline values: CDR1 MNHEY, CDR2 SVGAGI. The CDR3 extends over 15 amino acids. The CDR3 reads CASSSGTASNQPQHF. In DNA form, the CDR3 reads TGTGCCAGCAGCTCCGGGACAGCTAGCAATCAGCCCCAGCATTTT.

The chain combines TRBV2 with TRBJ2-7; tentative D call: TRBD2 (5 bases). The CDR3 contains 10 residues. V was clipped by 6 bases and J by 6 bases, with 6 bases between them. Germline CDR1 reads SNHLY; CDR2 reads FYNNEI. The CDR3 protein is CASSGGEQYF. The CDR3 bases are TGTGCCAGCAGCGGAGGCGAGCAGTACTTC.

The chain recombines TRBV19 with TRBJ1-4; D is undetermined. The CDR3 is made up of 17 amino acids. Germline CDR1 and CDR2: LNHDA and SQIVND (reference sequence). Trimming pared 6 bases from V and 0 bases from J, leaving 17 bases between. The CDR3 loop is CASRLGQTLATNEKLFF. In nucleotides, the CDR3 is TGTGCCAGTAGACTGGGCCAAACCCTTGCAACTAATGAAAAACTGTTTTTT.

The chain links TRBV19 to TRBJ1-1; possibly TRBD1 for D (6 bases). Germline V gives CDR1 LNHDA, CDR2 SQIVND (reference sequence). Trimming left V 3 bases short and J 3 bases short, with 14 bases between. The CDR3 loop spans 15 amino acids. The CDR3 is CASSITGMRDTEAFF. The DNA of the CDR3 is TGTGCCAGTAGTATCACAGGGATGAGGGACACTGAAGCTTTCTTT.

The chain joins TRBV6-6 to TRBJ1-2; 7 bases match TRBD1. With 5 bases clipped from V and 5 bases from J, the junction kept 8 bases outside the gene matches. CDR1 is MNHNY, CDR2 SVGAGI, per germline (reference sequence). CDR3 length equals 14 residues. CDR3 nucleotide sequence: TGTGCCAGCAGTGATCGGGACAGCGCTTATGGCTACACCTTC. This codes for CASSDRDSAYGYTF.

V usage is TRBV7-3 and J usage is TRBJ2-5, with 11 positions matching TRBD2. J gave up 4 bases and V 5 bases, and 6 bases lay outside the gene matches. Looked up from germline, CDR1 is SGHTA and CDR2 is FQGTGA. This CDR3 comprises 15 residues. CDR3 nucleotide sequence: TGTGCCAGCAGCCCCTTAGCGGGAGGGATAGAGACCCAGTACTTC. Its translation is CASSPLAGGIETQYF. The complete variable domain, with remaining parts taken from reference TRBV7-3 and TRBJ2-5, reads GAGVSQTPSNKVTEKGKYVELRCDPISGHTALYWYRQSLGQGPEFLIYFQGTGAADDSGLPNDRFFAVRPEGSVSTLKIQRTERGDSAVYLCASSPLAGGIETQYFGPGTRLLVL.

The chain joins TRBV6-5 to TRBJ2-6; tentative D call: TRBD1 (5 bases). The CDR3 covers 15 residues. The germline CDR1 and CDR2 sequences are MNHEY and SVGAGI. V was pared by 7 bases and J by 2 bases, with 12 bases between. CDR3 amino acids: CASTGQGTGANVLTF. The CDR3 coding sequence is TGTGCCAGCACCGGACAAGGGACTGGGGCCAACGTCCTGACTTTC.

The chain recombines TRBV19 with TRBJ1-1; D not resolved. The CDR3 covers 14 residues. Trimming stripped 2 bases from V and 3 bases from J, with 10 bases between. Per the germline V gene, CDR1 is LNHDA and CDR2 is SQIVND (reference sequence). The CDR3 DNA sequence: TGTGCCAGTAGTATATCGGCAGGCCACACTGAAGCTTTCTTT. It encodes CASSISAGHTEAFF.

The chain couples TRBV6-5 to TRBJ2-7; tentative D call: TRBD2 (5 bases). V lost 6 bases to trimming and J lost 5 bases, with 20 bases between them. In germline, CDR1 is MNHEY, CDR2 SVGAGI. This CDR3 is built from 15 residues. The CDR3 nucleotides read TGTGCCAGCAGCAGTGGTCCTAGCCAAACCCACGAGCAGTACTTC. This gives the protein CASSSGPSQTHEQYF.

This sequence joins TRBV9 and TRBJ2-7; TRBD1 agrees at 7 bases. The trim removed 4 bases at V and 0 bases at J, leaving 4 bases unmatched. The CDR3 consists of 14 residues. From germline, CDR1 is SGDLS and CDR2 YYNGEE. The CDR3 spells CASSLRDSSYEQYF. The CDR3 DNA is TGTGCCAGCAGCCTCCGGGACAGCTCCTACGAGCAGTACTTC.

The genes are TRBV9 and TRBJ1-1, with D perhaps TRBD1 (6 bases). Germline V lookup: CDR1 SGDLS, CDR2 YYNGEE. The CDR3 sequence is 15 residues long. Trimming pared 4 bases from V and 0 bases from J, leaving 13 bases between. The CDR3 nucleotides are TGTGCCAGCAGCATCGGCAGGGGACTGAACACTGAAGCTTTCTTT. It yields the protein CASSIGRGLNTEAFF.

A single count supports this clone. V is TRBV30 and J is TRBJ2-1; 10 positions match TRBD2. The CDR3 is made up of 14 amino acids. After removal of 4 bases from V and 5 bases from J, the junction contained 5 bases not matched to a gene. From germline, CDR1 is GTSNPN and CDR2 SVGIG (reference sequence). CDR3 in DNA: TGTGCCTGGATCAAGACTAGCGGGCACAATGAGCAGTTCTTC. It encodes CAWIKTSGHNEQFF.

A single count supports this clone. V gene TRBV15 combines with J gene TRBJ1-4; perhaps TRBD1 as D (6 bases). Germline V CDR1 and CDR2: LNHNV, YYDKDF (reference sequence). The CDR3 runs 14 residues. Trimming took off 1 base at V and 8 bases at J, with 11 bases between the two ends. The CDR3 loop reads CATSRARTEEKLFF. The CDR3 coding sequence is TGTGCCACCAGCAGAGCGAGGACAGAAGAAAAACTGTTTTTT.

The chain's CDR3 is CASSREIAGGRTGELFF. The CDR3 DNA follows: TGCGCCAGCTCCCGTGAAATAGCGGGAGGCAGGACCGGGGAGCTGTTTTTT. The rearrangement joins TRBV10-1 to TRBJ2-2; 10 bases are a match to TRBD2. Losses at the gene ends were 8 bases for V and 5 bases for J; bases not matched to a gene: 14. The CDR3 covers 17 residues. CDR1 is WNHNN, CDR2 SYGVQD, per germline (reference sequence).

This clone was detected only once. This chain uses TRBV4-2 with TRBJ2-1; D is uncertain. This CDR3 is built from 12 residues. The V gene lost 5 bases and the J gene lost 10 bases, with 12 bases spanning the gap. Germline V gene lookup returns CDR1 LGHNA and CDR2 YNFKEQ. CDR3 residues: CASSDTSDEQFF. The CDR3, as DNA: TGTGCCAGCAGCGACACCAGTGACGAGCAGTTCTTC.

The rearrangement uses TRBV19 and TRBJ2-3, with no clear D. V was pared by 8 bases and J by 0 bases, with 12 bases between. The CDR3 runs 14 residues. Germline assignment: CDR1 LNHDA and CDR2 SQIVND (reference sequence). The CDR3 DNA sequence: TGTGCCAGTTCCTTTACAGCTAGCACAGATACGCAGTATTTT. It yields the protein CASSFTASTDTQYF.

The chain is built from TRBV5-1 and TRBJ1-2; possible D gene TRBD1, 5 bases. The germline V and J ends were trimmed by 0 bases and 6 bases, with 12 bases remaining between them. CDR3 length: 14 amino acids. Germline CDR1 and CDR2: SGHRS and YFSETQ. The CDR3 nucleotides read TGCGCCAGCAGCTTGGCCGTCAGGGCGGATGGCTACACCTTC. The encoded protein is CASSLAVRADGYTF.

The sample holds a few counts of this clone. The rearrangement uses TRBV6-2 or TRBV6-3 and TRBJ2-5; 13 positions agree with TRBD2. From germline, CDR1 is MNHEY and CDR2 SVGEGT. This CDR3 spans 15 amino acids. J gave up 3 bases and V 6 bases, and 4 bases lay outside the gene matches. CDR3 in amino acids: CASRPTSGREETQYF. CDR3 DNA sequence: TGTGCCAGCAGACCTACTAGCGGGAGGGAAGAGACCCAGTACTTC.